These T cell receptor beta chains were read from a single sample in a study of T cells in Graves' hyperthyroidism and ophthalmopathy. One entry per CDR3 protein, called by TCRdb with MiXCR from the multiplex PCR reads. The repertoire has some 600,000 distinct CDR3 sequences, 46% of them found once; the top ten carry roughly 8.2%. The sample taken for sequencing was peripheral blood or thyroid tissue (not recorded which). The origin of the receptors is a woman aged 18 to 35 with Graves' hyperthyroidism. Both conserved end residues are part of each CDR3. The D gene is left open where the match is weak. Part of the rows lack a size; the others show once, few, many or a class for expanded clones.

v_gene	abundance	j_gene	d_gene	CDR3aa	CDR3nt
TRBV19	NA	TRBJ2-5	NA	CASKMRCQETQYF	TGTGCCAGTAAGATGAGGTGCCAAGAGACCCAGTACTTC
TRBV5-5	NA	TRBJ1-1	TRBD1	CASSEAPGQGVAFF	TGTGCCAGCAGTGAAGCACCGGGACAGGGGGTAGCTTTCTTT
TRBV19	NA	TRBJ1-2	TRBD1	CASSIGTGGGYGYTF	TGTGCCAGTAGTATCGGGACAGGGGGTGGCTATGGCTACACCTTC
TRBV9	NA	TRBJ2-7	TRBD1	CASSRAGGTGIIYEQYF	TGTGCCAGCAGCCGGGCCGGCGGGACAGGCATTATCTACGAGCAGTACTTC
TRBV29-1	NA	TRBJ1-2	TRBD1	CSVGTGGNSGYTF	TGCAGCGTTGGGACAGGGGGCAATAGTGGCTACACCTTC
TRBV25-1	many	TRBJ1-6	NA	CASSARYNSPLHF	TGTGCCAGCAGTGCACGGTATAATTCACCCCTCCACTTT
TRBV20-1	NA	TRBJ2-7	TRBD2	CSATSGSANYEQYF	TGCAGTGCAACGAGCGGGAGTGCTAACTACGAGCAGTACTTC
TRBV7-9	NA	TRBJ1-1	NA	CASSAPVGGTMNTEAFF	TGTGCCAGCAGCGCCCCGGTAGGGGGTACAATGAACACTGAAGCTTTCTTT
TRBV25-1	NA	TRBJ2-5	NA	CASSDGSRETQYF	TGTGCCAGCAGTGATGGGAGCAGAGAGACCCAGTACTTC
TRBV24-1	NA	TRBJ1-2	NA	CATSPENYGYTF	TGTGCCACCAGTCCAGAGAACTATGGCTACACCTTC
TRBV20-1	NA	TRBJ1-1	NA	CSAREGATEAFF	TGCAGTGCTAGAGAAGGGGCAACTGAAGCTTTCTTT
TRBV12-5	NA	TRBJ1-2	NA	CASGLGDFDYTF	TGTGCTAGTGGTTTGGGGGACTTTGACTACACCTTC
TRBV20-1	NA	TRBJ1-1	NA	CSATPDSLNTEAFF	TGCAGTGCTACCCCGGACAGCCTGAACACTGAAGCTTTCTTT
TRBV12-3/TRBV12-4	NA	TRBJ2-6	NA	CASSFRSSGANVLTF	TGTGCCAGCAGTTTCAGGAGCTCTGGGGCCAACGTCCTGACTTTC
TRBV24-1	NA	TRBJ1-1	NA	CATSDPGKTEAFF	TGTGCCACCAGTGACCCAGGGAAAACTGAAGCTTTCTTT
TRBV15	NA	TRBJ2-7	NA	CATKFGGGFYEQYF	TGTGCCACCAAGTTCGGTGGGGGGTTCTACGAGCAGTACTTC
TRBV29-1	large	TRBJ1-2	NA	CSAGSGYTF	TGCAGCGCAGGGAGTGGCTACACCTTC
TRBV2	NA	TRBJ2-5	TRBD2	CASRTTLGGRGETQYF	TGTGCCAGCAGAACTACTCTCGGCGGGAGGGGGGAGACCCAGTACTTC
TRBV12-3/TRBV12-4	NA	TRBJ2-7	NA	CASSTIQTSAGEQYF	TGTGCCAGCAGCACAATCCAGACTAGTGCCGGCGAGCAGTACTTC
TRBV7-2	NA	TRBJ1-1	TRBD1	CASNLQGRLATEAFF	TGTGCCAGCAACCTACAGGGGAGGTTAGCCACTGAAGCTTTCTTT
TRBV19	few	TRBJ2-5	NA	CASSKGNRYQETQYF	TGTGCCAGTAGTAAGGGGAACCGGTATCAAGAGACCCAGTACTTC
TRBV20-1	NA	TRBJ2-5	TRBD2	CSAAVGSVGLTSGKETQYF	TGCAGTGCGGCCGTCGGCTCTGTAGGGCTAACTAGCGGCAAAGAGACCCAGTACTTC
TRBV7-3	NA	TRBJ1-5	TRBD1	CASSPPQGGRQPQHF	TGTGCCAGTAGCCCCCCCCAGGGGGGGAGGCAGCCCCAGCATTTT
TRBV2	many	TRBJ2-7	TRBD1	CASRGTGGGYEQYF	TGTGCCAGCAGAGGGACAGGGGGCGGCTACGAGCAGTACTTC
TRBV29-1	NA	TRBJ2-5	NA	CSHPGVGETQYF	TGCAGCCATCCGGGAGTCGGAGAGACCCAGTACTTC
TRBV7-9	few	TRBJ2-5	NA	CASSNRDTVQETQYF	TGTGCCAGCAGCAACCGGGATACCGTCCAAGAGACCCAGTACTTC
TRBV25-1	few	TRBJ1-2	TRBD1	CASSDGTVGGYTF	TGTGCCAGCAGTGACGGGACAGTAGGAGGCTACACCTTC
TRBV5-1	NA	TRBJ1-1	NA	CASSLTGIQAFF	TGCGCCAGCAGCTTGACAGGGATCCAAGCTTTCTTT
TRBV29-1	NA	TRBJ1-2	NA	CSVERVRDGKGTNYGYTF	TGCAGCGTTGAAAGGGTTAGGGATGGGAAGGGGACTAACTATGGCTACACCTTC
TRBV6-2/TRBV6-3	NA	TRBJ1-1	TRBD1	CASKVGTAAFF	TGTGCCAGCAAGGTGGGGACAGCTGCTTTCTTT
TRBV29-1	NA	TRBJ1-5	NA	CSVAAGTQETQHF	TGCAGCGTTGCAGCCGGGACCCAAGAGACCCAGCATTTT
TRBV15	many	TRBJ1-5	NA	CATSLDRNSNQPQHF	TGTGCCACCAGCTTGGACAGAAATAGCAATCAGCCCCAGCATTTT
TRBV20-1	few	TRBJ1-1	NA	CSARVVWGARTEAFF	TGCAGTGCTAGAGTGGTGTGGGGGGCACGGACTGAAGCTTTCTTT
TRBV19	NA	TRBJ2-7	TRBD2	CASSISGSSYEQYF	TGTGCCAGTAGTATTAGCGGGAGTTCCTACGAGCAGTACTTC
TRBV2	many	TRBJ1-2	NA	CASSRQGANYGYTF	TGTGCCAGCAGTCGGCAGGGTGCTAACTATGGCTACACCTTC
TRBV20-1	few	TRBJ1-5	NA	CSARVTGNNQPQHF	TGCAGTGCTAGAGTTACAGGCAACAATCAGCCCCAGCATTTT
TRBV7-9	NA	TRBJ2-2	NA	CASSRQAGNTGELFF	TGTGCCAGCAGCCGACAGGCGGGGAACACCGGGGAGCTGTTTTTT
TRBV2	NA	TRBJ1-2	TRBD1	CASSYSRDRGVGGYTF	TGTGCCAGCAGTTACTCCCGAGACAGGGGCGTAGGAGGCTACACCTTC
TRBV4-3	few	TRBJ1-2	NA	CASSQTSTAGYTF	TGCGCCAGCAGCCAAACCTCGACAGCTGGCTACACCTTC
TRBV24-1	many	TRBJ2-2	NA	CATSEGPGELFF	TGTGCCACCAGTGAAGGACCCGGGGAGCTGTTTTTT
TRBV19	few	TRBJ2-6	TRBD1	CASSIIGQGAGANVLTF	TGTGCCAGTAGTATCATTGGCCAGGGGGCTGGGGCCAACGTCCTGACTTTC
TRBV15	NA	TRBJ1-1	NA	CATSRDLGKGKLWTEAFF	TGTGCCACCAGCAGAGATCTCGGGAAGGGAAAGCTGTGGACTGAAGCTTTCTTT
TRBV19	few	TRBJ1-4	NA	CASSIKRENLNEKLFF	TGTGCCAGTAGTATAAAGAGGGAGAACCTAAATGAAAAACTGTTTTTT
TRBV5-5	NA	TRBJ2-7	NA	CASSALPQSYEQYF	TGTGCCAGCAGCGCACTACCACAGTCCTACGAGCAGTACTTC